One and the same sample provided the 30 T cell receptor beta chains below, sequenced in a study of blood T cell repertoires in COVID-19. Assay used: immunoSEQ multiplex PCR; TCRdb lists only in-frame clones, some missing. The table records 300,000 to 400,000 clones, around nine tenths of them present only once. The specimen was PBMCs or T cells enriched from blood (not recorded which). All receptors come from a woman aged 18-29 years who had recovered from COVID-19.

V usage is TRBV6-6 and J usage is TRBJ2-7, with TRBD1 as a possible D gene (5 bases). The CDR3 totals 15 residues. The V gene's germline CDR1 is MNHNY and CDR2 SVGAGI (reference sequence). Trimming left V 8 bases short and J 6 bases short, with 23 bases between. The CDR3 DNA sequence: TGTGCCAGCGGTGGGATTCAGGGTAAGATTGGCGAGCAGTACTTC. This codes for CASGGIQGKIGEQYF.

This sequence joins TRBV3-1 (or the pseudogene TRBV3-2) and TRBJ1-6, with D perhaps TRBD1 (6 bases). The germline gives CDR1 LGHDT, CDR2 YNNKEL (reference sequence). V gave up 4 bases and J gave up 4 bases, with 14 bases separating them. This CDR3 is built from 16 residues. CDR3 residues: CASSLRQALYNSPLHF. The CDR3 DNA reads TGTGCCAGCAGCCTGCGACAGGCTCTGTATAATTCACCCCTCCACTTT.

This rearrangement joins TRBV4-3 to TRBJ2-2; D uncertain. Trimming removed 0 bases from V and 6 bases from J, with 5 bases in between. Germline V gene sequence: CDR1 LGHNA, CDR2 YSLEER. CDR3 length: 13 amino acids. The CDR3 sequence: CASSQERSGELFF. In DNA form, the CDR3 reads TGCGCCAGCAGCCAAGAACGGTCCGGGGAGCTGTTTTTT.

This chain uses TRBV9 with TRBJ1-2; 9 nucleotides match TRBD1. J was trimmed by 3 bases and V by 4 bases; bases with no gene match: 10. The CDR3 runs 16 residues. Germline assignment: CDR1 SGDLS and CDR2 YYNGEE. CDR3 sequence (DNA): TGTGCCAGCAGCCTCGGGACAGGGCCCTTTGACTATGGCTACACCTTC. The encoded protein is CASSLGTGPFDYGYTF.

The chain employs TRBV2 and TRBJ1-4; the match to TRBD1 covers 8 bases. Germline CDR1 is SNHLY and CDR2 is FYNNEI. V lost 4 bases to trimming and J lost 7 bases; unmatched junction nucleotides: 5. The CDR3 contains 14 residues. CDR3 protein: CASSVRTGSEKLFF. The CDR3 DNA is TGTGCCAGCAGTGTGAGGACAGGGAGTGAAAAACTGTTTTTT. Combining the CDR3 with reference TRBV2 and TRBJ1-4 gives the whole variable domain EPEVTQTPSHQVTQMGQEVILRCVPISNHLYFYWYRQILGQKVEFLVSFYNNEISEKSEIFDDQFSVERPDGSNFTLKIRSTKLEDSAMYFCASSVRTGSEKLFFGSGTQLSVL.

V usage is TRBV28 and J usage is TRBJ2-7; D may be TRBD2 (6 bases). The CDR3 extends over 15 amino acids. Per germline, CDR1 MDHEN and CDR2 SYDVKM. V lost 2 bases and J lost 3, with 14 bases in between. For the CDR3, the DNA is TGTGCCAGCAGTTTACGCGGGACGTGGAGCTACGAGCAGTACTTC. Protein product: CASSLRGTWSYEQYF.

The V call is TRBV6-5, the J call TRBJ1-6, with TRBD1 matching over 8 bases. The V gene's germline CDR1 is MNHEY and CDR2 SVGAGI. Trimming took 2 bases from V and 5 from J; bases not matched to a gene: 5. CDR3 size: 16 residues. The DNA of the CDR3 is TGTGCCAGCAGTTACCCCAGGACAGGGAATAATTCACCCCTCCACTTT. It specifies CASSYPRTGNNSPLHF.

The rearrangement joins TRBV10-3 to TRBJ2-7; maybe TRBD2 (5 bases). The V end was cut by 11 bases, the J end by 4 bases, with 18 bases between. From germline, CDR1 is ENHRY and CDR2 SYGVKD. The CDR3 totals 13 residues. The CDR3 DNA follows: TGTGCCGTCGCAAACGTGGGAGATTACGAGCAGTACTTC. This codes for CAVANVGDYEQYF.

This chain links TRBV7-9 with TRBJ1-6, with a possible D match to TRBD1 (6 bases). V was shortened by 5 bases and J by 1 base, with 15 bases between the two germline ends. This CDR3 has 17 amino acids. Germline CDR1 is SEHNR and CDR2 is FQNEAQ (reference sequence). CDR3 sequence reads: CASSTNRDGSYNSPLHF. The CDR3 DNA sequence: TGTGCCAGCAGCACGAACAGGGACGGATCCTATAATTCACCCCTCCACTTT.

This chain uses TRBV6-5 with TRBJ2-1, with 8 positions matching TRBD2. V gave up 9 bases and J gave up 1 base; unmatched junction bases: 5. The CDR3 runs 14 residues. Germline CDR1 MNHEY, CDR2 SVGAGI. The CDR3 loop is CASGERGSYNEQFF. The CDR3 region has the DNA TGTGCCAGTGGGGAGCGGGGGTCCTACAATGAGCAGTTCTTC.

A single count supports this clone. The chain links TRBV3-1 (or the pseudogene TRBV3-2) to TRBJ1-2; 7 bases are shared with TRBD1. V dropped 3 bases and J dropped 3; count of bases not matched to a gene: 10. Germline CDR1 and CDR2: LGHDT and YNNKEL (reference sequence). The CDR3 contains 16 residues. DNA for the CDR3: TGTGCCAGCAGCCAGACAGACAGGGTTGGGTACTATGGCTACACCTTC. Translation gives CASSQTDRVGYYGYTF.

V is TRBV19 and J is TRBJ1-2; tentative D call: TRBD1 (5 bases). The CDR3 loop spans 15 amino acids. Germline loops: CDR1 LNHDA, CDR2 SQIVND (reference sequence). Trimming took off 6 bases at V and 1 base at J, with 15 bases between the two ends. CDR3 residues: CASREGLTFNYGYTF. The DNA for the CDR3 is TGTGCCAGTAGAGAGGGACTCACTTTTAACTATGGCTACACCTTC. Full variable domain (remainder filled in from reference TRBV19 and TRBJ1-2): DGGITQSPKYLFRKEGQNVTLSCEQNLNHDAMYWYRQDPGQGLRLIYYSQIVNDFQKGDIAEGYSVSREKKESFPLTVTSAQKNPTAFYLCASREGLTFNYGYTFGSGTRLTVV.

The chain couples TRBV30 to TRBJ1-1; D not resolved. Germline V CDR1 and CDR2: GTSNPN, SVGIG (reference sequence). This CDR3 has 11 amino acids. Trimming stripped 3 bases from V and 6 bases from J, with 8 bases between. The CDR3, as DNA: TGTGCCTGGAGGAGGGTGCCTGAAGCTTTCTTT. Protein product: CAWRRVPEAFF.

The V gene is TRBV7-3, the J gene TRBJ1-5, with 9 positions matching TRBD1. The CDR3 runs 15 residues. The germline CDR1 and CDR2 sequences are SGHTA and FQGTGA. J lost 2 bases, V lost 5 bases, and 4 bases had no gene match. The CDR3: CASSPGTGRNQPQHF. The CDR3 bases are TGTGCCAGCAGCCCCGGGACAGGGCGCAATCAGCCCCAGCATTTT.

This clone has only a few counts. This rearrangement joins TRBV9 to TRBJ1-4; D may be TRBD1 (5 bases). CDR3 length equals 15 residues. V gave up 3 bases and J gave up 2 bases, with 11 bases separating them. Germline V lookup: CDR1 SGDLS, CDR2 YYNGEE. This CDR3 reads CASSALGGTNEKLFF. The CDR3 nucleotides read TGTGCCAGCAGCGCTCTCGGGGGGACTAATGAAAAACTGTTTTTT.

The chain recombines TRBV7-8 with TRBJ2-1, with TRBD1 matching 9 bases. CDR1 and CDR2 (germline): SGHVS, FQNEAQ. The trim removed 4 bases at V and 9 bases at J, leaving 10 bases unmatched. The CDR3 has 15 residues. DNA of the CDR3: TGTGCCAGCAGCTCCCTACAGGGGGCCGTAGCTGAGCAGTTCTTC. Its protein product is CASSSLQGAVAEQFF.

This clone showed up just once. The CDR3 sequence: CASRPDRVVGEKLFF. The CDR3 DNA follows: TGTGCCAGCAGGCCTGACAGGGTTGTTGGAGAAAAACTGTTTTTT. The chain carries TRBV2 and TRBJ1-4; TRBD1 matches 7 bases. Germline CDR1 and CDR2: SNHLY and FYNNEI. Trimming at V came to 6 bases and at J to 8 bases, leaving 12 bases not matched to a gene. The CDR3 loop spans 15 amino acids. The full variable domain, with the rest looked up from reference TRBV2 and TRBJ1-4, is EPEVTQTPSHQVTQMGQEVILRCVPISNHLYFYWYRQILGQKVEFLVSFYNNEISEKSEIFDDQFSVERPDGSNFTLKIRSTKLEDSAMYFCASRPDRVVGEKLFFGSGTQLSVL.

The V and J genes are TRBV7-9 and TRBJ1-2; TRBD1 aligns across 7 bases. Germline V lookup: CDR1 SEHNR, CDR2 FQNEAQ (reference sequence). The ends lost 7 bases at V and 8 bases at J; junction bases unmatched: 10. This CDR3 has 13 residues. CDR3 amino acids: CASNLDRVEGYTF. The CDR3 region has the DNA TGTGCCAGCAATCTTGACAGGGTCGAAGGCTACACCTTC.

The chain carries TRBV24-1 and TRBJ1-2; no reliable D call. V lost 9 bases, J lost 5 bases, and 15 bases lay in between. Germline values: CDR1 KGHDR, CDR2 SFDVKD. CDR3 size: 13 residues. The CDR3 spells CATGSRGGYGYTF. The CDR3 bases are TGTGCCACCGGGAGCCGAGGAGGGTATGGCTACACCTTC.

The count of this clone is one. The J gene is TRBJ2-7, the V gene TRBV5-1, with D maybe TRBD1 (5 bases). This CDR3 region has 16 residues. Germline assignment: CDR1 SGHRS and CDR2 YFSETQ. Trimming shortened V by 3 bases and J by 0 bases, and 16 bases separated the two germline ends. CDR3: CASSWMTATPSYEQYF. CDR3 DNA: TGCGCCAGCAGCTGGATGACAGCGACCCCCTCCTACGAGCAGTACTTC.

Written as DNA, the CDR3 is TGTGCCAGCAGCGCACCGCTAGCGGGGGAGACCCAGTACTTC. Translating it yields CASSAPLAGETQYF. This sequence joins TRBV7-9 and TRBJ2-5; 9 positions agree with TRBD2. The germline V gene has CDR1 SEHNR and CDR2 FQNEAQ (reference sequence). The junction had 6 bases not matched to a gene; V was cut back by 5 bases and J by 5 bases. The CDR3 is 14 residues long.

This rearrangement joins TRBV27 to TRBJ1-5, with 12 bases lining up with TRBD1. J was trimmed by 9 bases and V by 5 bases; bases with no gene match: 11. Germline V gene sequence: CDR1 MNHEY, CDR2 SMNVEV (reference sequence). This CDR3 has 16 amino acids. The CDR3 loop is CASSLAGQGANVPQHF. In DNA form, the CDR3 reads TGTGCCAGCAGTCTAGCGGGACAGGGGGCCAATGTGCCCCAGCATTTT.

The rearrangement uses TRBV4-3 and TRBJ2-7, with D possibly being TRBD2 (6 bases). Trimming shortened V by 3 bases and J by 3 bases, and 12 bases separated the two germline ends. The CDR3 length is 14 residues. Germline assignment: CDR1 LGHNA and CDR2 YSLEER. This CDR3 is CASSHGPSVYEQYF. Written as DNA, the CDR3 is TGCGCCAGCAGCCACGGGCCTAGCGTCTACGAGCAGTACTTC.

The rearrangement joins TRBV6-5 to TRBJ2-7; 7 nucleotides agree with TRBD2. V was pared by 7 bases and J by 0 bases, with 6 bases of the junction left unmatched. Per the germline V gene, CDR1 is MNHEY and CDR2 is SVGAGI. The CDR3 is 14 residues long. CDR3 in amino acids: CASIPSGGSYEQYF. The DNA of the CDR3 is TGTGCCAGCATCCCTTCGGGGGGCTCCTACGAGCAGTACTTC.

The CDR3 DNA reads as TGTGCCAGCAGCTTCCAAAGTGGCGGGACCCAGTACTTC. Translated: CASSFQSGGTQYF. V is TRBV5-6 and J is TRBJ2-5; D is unclear. V shed 2 bases and J shed 7 bases, with 12 bases lying between them. The V gene's germline CDR1 is SGHDT and CDR2 YYEEEE. The CDR3 covers 13 residues.

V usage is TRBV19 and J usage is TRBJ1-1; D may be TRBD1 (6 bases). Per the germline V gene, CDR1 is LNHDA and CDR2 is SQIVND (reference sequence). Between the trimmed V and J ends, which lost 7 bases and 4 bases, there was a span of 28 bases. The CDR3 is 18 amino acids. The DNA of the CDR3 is TGTGCCAGTACCTCGCTACGGGCCAGGGGCGCGAGGGGCACTGAAGCTTTCTTT. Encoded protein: CASTSLRARGARGTEAFF.

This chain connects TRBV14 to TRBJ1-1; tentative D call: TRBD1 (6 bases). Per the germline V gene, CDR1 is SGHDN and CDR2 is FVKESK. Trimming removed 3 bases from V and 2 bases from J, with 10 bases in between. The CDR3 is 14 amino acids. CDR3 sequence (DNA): TGTGCCAGCAGCCATAAGACAGGCAACACTGAAGCTTTCTTT. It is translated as CASSHKTGNTEAFF.

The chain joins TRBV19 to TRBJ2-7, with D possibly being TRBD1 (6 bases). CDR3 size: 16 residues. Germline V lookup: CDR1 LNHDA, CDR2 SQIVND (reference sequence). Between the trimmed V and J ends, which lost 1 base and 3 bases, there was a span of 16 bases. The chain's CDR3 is CASSIGRRTVIYEQYF. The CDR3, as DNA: TGTGCCAGTAGTATAGGAAGGCGGACAGTGATCTACGAGCAGTACTTC.

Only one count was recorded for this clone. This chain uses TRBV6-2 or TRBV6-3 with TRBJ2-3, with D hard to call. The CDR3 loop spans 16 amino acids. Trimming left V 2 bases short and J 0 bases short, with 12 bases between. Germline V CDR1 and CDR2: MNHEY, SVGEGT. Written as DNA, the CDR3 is TGTGCCAGCAGTTACAGGAAGCGCCTCAGCACAGATACGCAGTATTTT. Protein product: CASSYRKRLSTDTQYF.

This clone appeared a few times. CDR3 loop: CASSTTQETQYF. The DNA for the CDR3 is TGTGCCAGCAGTACGACTCAAGAGACCCAGTACTTC. The chain uses TRBV2 and TRBJ2-5, with D unresolved. Germline lookup yields CDR1 SNHLY and CDR2 FYNNEI. V dropped 5 bases and J dropped 2 bases, with 6 bases sitting between them. The CDR3 has 12 residues.